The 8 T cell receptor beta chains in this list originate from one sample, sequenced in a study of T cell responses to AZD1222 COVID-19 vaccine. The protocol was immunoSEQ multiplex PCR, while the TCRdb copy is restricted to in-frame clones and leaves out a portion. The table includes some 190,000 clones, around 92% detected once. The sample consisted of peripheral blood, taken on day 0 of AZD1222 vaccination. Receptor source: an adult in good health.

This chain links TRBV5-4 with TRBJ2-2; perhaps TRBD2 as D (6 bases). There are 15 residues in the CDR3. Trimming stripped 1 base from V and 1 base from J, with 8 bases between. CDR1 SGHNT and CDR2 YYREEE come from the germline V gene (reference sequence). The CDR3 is CASSLPAGNTGELFF. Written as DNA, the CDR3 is TGTGCCAGCAGCTTGCCAGCGGGGAACACCGGGGAGCTGTTTTTT.

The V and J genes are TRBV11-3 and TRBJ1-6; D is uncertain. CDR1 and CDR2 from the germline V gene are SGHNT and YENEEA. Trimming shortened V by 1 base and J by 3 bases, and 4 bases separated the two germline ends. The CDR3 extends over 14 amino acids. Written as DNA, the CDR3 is TGTGCCAGCAGCTTAGGAAACTATAATTCACCCCTCCACTTT. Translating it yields CASSLGNYNSPLHF.

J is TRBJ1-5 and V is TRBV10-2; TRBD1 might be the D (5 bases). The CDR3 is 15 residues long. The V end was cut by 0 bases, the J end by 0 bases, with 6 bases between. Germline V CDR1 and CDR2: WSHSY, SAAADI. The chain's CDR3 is CASSESGVSNQPQHF. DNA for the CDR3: TGCGCCAGCAGTGAGTCGGGGGTTAGCAATCAGCCCCAGCATTTT.

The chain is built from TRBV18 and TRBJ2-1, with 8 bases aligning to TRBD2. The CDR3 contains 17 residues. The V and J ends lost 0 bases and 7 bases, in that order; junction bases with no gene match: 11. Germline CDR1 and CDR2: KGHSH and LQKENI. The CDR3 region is CASSPPQRGPVANEQFF. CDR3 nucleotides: TGTGCCAGCTCACCACCCCAGCGGGGGCCTGTGGCAAATGAGCAGTTCTTC.

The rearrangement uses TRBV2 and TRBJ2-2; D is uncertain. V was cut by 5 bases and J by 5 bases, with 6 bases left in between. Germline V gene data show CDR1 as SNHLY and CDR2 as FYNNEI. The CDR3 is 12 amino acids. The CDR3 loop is CASSYLTGELFF. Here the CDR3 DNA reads TGTGCCAGCAGTTACTTAACCGGGGAGCTGTTTTTT. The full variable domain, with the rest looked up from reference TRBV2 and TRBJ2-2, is EPEVTQTPSHQVTQMGQEVILRCVPISNHLYFYWYRQILGQKVEFLVSFYNNEISEKSEIFDDQFSVERPDGSNFTLKIRSTKLEDSAMYFCASSYLTGELFFGEGSRLTVL.

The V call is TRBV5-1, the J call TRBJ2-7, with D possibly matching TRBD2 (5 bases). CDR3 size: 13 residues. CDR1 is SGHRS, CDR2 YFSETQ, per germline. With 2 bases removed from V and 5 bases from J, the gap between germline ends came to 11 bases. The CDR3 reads CASSLEGADEQYF. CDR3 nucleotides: TGCGCCAGCAGCTTAGAGGGAGCTGACGAGCAGTACTTC.

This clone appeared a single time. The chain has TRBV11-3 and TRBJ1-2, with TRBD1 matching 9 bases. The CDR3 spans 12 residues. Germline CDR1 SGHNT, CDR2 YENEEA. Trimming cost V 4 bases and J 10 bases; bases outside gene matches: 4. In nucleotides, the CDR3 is TGTGCCAGCAGCTCGGGACAGGGAGACTACACCTTC. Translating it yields CASSSGQGDYTF.

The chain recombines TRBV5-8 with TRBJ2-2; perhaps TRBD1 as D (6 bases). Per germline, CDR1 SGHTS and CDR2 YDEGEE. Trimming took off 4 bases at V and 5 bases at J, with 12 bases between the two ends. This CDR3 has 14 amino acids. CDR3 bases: TGTGCCAGCAGCGGGGGCCTTAAGACCGGGGAGCTGTTTTTT. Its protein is CASSGGLKTGELFF.